The 2 T cell receptor beta chains listed next were all sequenced from one sample in a study of T cell responses to AZD1222 COVID-19 vaccine. The protocol was immunoSEQ multiplex PCR, while the TCRdb copy is restricted to in-frame clones and leaves out a portion. The sample lists 250,000 to 300,000 clones, almost 95% occurring once. Here the sequenced sample was peripheral blood, taken 28 days after the second AZD1222 dose. Every receptor here comes from an adult who received the AZD1222 COVID-19 vaccine.

J is TRBJ2-1 and V is TRBV19; the D is unclear. The CDR3 consists of 13 residues. CDR1 and CDR2 (germline): LNHDA, SQIVND (reference sequence). Trimming took 3 bases from V and 6 from J, leaving 9 bases between them. The CDR3 spells CASSMWSVNEQFF. In nucleotides, the CDR3 is TGTGCCAGTAGTATGTGGTCAGTCAATGAGCAGTTCTTC.

The chain joins TRBV7-9 to TRBJ1-2; 12 nucleotides align to TRBD1. Trimming at V came to 0 bases and at J to 6 bases, leaving 8 bases not matched to a gene. The CDR3 covers 17 residues. The germline CDR1 and CDR2 sequences are SEHNR and FQNEAQ (reference sequence). The CDR3 nucleotides are TGTGCCAGCAGCTTAGCGATAGGGACAGGGGGCGCGAATGGCTACACCTTC. Translation: CASSLAIGTGGANGYTF.